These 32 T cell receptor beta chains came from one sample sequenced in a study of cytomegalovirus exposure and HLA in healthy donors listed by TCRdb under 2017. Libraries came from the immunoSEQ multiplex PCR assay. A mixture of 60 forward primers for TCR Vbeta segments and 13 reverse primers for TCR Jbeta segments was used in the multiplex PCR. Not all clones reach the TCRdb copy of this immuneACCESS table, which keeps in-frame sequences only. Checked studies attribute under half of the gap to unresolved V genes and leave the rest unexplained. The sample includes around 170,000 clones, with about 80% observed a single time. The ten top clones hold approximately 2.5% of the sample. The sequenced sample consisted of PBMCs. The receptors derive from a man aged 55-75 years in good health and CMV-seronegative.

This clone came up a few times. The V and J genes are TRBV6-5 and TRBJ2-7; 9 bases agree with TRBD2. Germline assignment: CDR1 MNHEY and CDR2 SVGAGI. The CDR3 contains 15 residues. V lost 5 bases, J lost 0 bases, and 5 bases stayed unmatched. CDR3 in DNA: TGTGCCAGCAGTCCTAATAGCGGGAGCTCCTACGAGCAGTACTTC. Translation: CASSPNSGSSYEQYF.

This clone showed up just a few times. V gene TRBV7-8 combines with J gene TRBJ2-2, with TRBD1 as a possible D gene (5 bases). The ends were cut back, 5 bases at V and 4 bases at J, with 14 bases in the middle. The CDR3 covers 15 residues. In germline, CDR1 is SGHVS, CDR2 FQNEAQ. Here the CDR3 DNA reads TGTGCCAGCAGCCCCCGGACACTTGCCACCGGGGAGCTGTTTTTT. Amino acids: CASSPRTLATGELFF.

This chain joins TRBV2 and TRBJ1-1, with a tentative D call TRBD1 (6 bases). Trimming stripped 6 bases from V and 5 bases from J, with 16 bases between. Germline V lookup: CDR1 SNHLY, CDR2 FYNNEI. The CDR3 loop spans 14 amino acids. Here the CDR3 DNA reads TGTGCCAGCAGGCTCCCCACGAGGGGGACTGAAGCTTTCTTT. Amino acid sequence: CASRLPTRGTEAFF.

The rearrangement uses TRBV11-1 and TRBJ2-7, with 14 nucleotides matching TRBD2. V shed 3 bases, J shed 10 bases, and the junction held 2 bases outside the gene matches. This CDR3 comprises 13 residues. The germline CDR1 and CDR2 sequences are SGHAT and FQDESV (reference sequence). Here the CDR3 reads CASSLGLAGVQYF. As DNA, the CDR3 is TGTGCCAGCAGCTTGGGACTAGCGGGAGTTCAGTACTTC.

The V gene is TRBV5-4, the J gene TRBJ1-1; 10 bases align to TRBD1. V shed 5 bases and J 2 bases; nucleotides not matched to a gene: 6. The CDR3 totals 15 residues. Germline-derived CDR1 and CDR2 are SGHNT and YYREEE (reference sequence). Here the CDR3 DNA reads TGTGCCAGCAGTTCCGGGACAGGGGTAAACACTGAAGCTTTCTTT. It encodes CASSSGTGVNTEAFF.

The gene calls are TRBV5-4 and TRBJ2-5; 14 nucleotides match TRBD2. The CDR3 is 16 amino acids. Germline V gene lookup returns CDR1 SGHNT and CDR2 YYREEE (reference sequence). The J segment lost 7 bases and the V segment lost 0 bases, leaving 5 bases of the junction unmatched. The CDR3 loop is CASSLEPTSGGGTQYF. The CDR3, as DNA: TGTGCCAGCAGCTTGGAGCCGACTAGCGGGGGGGGGACCCAGTACTTC.

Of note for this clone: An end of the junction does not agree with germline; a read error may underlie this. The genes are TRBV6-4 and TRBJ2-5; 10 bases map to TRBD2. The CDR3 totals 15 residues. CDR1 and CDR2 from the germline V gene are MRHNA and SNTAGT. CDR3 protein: CASSESGRAGETQHF. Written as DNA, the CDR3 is TGTGCCAGCAGTGAGAGCGGGAGGGCCGGGGAGACCCAGCACTTC.

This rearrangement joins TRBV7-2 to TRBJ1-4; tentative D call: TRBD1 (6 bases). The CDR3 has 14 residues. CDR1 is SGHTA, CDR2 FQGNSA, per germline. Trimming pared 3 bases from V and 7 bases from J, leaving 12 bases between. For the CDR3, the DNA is TGTGCCAGCAGCTTTCAGGACAGAACTGAAAAACTGTTTTTT. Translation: CASSFQDRTEKLFF.

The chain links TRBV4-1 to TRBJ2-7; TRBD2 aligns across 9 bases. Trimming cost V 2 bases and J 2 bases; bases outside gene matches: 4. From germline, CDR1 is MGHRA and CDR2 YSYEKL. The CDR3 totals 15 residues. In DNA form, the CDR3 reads TGCGCCAGCAGCCAAAGAGTAGCGGGGGCCTACGAGCAGTACTTC. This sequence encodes CASSQRVAGAYEQYF.

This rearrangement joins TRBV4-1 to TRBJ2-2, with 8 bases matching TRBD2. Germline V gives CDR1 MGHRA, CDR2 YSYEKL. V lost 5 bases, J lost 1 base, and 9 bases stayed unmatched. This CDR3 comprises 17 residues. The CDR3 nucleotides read TGCGCCAGCAGCATGTTCCCAAGCGGGGGGAACACCGGGGAGCTGTTTTTT. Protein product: CASSMFPSGGNTGELFF.

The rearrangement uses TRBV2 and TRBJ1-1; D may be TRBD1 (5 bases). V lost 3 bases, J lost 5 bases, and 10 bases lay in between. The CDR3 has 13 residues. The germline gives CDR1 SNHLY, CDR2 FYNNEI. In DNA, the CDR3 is TGTGCCAGCAGTGATGGGGCGAGGACTGAAGCTTTCTTT. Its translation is CASSDGARTEAFF.

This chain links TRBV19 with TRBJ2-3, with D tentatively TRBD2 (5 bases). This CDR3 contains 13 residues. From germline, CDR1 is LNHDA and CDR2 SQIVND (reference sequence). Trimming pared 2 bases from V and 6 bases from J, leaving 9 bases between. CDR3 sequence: CASSIQRADTQYF. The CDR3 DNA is TGTGCCAGTAGTATACAGAGGGCTGATACGCAGTATTTT.

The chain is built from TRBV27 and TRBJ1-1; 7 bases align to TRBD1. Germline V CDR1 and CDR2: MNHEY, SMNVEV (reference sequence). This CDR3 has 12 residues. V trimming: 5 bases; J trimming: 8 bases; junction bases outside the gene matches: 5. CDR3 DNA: TGTGCCAGCAGTCCGCGGACAGGAGAAGCTTTCTTT. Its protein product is CASSPRTGEAFF.

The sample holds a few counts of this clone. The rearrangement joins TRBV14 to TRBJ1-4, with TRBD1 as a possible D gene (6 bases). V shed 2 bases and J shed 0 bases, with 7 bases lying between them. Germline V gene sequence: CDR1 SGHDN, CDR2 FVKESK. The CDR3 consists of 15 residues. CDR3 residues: CASSQHRATNEKLFF. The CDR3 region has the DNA TGTGCCAGCAGCCAACACAGGGCAACTAATGAAAAACTGTTTTTT.

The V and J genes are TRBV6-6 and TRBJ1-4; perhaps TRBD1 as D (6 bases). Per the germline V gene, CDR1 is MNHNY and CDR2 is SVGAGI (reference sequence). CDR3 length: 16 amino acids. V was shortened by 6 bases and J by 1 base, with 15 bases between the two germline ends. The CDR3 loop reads CASRPRQALTNEKLFF. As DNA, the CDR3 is TGTGCCAGCAGGCCCAGACAGGCACTAACTAATGAAAAACTGTTTTTT.

CDR3 sequence reads: CASNTDSEQYF. Written as DNA, the CDR3 is TGTGCCAGCAATACCGACTCCGAGCAGTACTTC. This chain joins TRBV6-1 and TRBJ2-7; D unclear. V lost 7 bases and J 6 bases, leaving 10 bases between the germline ends. CDR3 length: 11 amino acids. Germline CDR1 reads MNHNS; CDR2 reads SASEGT.

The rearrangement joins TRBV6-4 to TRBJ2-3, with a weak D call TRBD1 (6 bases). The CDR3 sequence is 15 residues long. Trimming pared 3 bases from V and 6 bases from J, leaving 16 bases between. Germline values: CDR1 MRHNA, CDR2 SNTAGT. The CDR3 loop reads CASSDNLPGADTQYF. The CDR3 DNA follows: TGTGCCAGCAGTGATAATCTTCCAGGGGCCGATACGCAGTATTTT.

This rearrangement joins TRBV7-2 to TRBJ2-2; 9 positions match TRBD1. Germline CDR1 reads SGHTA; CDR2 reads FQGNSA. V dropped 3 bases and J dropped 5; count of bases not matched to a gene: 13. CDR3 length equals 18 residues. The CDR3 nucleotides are TGTGCCAGCAGCTTCCGGACAGGGGTCATCCGCAGAACCGGGGAGCTGTTTTTT. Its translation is CASSFRTGVIRRTGELFF.

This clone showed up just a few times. CDR3 nucleotides: TGTGCCAGCAGTGAATCGGTCGCCTACGAGCAGTACTTC. Its translation: CASSESVAYEQYF. The rearrangement links TRBV25-1 to TRBJ2-7; D ambiguous. Germline V lookup: CDR1 MGHDK, CDR2 SYGVNS. The ends were cut back, 1 base at V and 2 bases at J, with 6 bases in the middle. The CDR3 covers 13 residues.

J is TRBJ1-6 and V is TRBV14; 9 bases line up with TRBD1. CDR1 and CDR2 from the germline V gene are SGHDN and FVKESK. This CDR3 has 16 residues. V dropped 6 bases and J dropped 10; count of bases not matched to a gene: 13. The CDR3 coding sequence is TGTGCCAGCAGTCAGGGGACAGGGTCCAGGTTATCACCCCTCCACTTT. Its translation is CASSQGTGSRLSPLHF.

CDR3 DNA: TGTGCCATCAGTGAGGAGAAGCGCACAGATACGCAGTATTTT. It yields the protein CAISEEKRTDTQYF. The rearrangement links TRBV10-3 to TRBJ2-3; D remains unclear. CDR3 size: 14 residues. Germline-derived CDR1 and CDR2 are ENHRY and SYGVKD. Trimming took 2 bases from V and 1 from J, leaving 7 bases between them.

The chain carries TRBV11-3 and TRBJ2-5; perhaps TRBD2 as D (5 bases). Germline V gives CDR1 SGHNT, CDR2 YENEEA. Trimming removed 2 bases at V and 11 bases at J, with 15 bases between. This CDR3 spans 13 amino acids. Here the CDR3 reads CASSLRREGEQYF. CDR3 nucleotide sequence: TGTGCCAGCAGCTTAAGACGAGAGGGAGAGCAGTACTTC.

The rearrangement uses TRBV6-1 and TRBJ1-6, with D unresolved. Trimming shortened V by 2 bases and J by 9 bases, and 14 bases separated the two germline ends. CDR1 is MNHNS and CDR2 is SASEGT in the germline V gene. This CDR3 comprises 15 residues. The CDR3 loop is CASSENTVGSSPLHF. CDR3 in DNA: TGTGCCAGCAGTGAAAACACAGTTGGGAGTTCACCCCTCCACTTT.

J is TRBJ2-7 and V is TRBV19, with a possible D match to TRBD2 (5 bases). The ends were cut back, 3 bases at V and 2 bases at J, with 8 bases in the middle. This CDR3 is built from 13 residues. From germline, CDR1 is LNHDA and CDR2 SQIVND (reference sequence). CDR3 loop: CASSIGETYEQYF. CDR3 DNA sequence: TGTGCCAGTAGTATCGGGGAAACCTACGAGCAGTACTTC.

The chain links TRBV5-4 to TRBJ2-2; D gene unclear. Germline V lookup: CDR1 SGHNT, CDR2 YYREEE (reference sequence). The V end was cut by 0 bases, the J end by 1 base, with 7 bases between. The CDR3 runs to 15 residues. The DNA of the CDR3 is TGTGCCAGCAGCTTGGCGCAGAAGAACACCGGGGAGCTGTTTTTT. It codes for CASSLAQKNTGELFF. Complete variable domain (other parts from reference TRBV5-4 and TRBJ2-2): ETGVTQSPTHLIKTRGQQVTLRCSSQSGHNTVSWYQQALGQGPQFIFQYYREEENGRGNFPPRFSGLQFPNYSSELNVNALELDDSALYLCASSLAQKNTGELFFGEGSRLTVL.

CDR3 region: CASSGLANTGELFF. The CDR3 DNA follows: TGCGCCAGTTCCGGACTAGCGAACACCGGGGAGCTGTTTTTT. J is TRBJ2-2 and V is TRBV10-2; TRBD2 aligns across 7 bases. The CDR3 runs to 14 residues. With 9 bases clipped from V and 0 bases from J, the junction kept 4 bases outside the gene matches. Germline V gene sequence: CDR1 WSHSY, CDR2 SAAADI.

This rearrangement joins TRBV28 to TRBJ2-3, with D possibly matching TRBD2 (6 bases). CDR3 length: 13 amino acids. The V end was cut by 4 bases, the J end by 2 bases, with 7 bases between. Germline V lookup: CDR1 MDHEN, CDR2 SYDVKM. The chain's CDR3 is CASSSDYTDTQYF. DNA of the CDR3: TGTGCCAGCAGTTCGGACTACACAGATACGCAGTATTTT. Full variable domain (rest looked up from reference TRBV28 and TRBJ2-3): DVKVTQSSRYLVKRTGEKVFLECVQDMDHENMFWYRQDPGLGLRLIYFSYDVKMKEKGDIPEGYSVSREKKERFSLILESASTNQTSMYLCASSSDYTDTQYFGPGTRLTVL.

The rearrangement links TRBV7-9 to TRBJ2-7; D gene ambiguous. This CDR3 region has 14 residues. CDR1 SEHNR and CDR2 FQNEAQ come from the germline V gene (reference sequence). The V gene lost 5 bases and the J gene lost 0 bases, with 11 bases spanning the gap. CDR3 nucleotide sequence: TGTGCCAGCAGCCACCCTAGTTTCTCCTACGAGCAGTACTTC. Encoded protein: CASSHPSFSYEQYF.

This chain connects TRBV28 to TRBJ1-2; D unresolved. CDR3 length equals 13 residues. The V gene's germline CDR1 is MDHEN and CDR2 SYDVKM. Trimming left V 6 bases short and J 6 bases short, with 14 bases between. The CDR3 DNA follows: TGTGCCAGCAGCACGACACCTCGTGATGGCTACACCTTC. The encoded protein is CASSTTPRDGYTF.

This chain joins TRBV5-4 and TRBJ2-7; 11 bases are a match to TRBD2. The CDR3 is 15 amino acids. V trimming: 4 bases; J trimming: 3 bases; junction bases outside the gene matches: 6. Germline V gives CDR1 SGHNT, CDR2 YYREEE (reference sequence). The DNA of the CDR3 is TGTGCCAGCAGCCCGCTAGCGGGAGGACGCTACGAGCAGTACTTC. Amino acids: CASSPLAGGRYEQYF.

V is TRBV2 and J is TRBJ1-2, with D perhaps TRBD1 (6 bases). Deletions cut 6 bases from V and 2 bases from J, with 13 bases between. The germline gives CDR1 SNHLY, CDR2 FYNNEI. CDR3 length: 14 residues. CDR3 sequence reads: CASSGQNLNYGYTF. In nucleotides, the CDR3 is TGTGCCAGCAGCGGACAGAACTTAAACTATGGCTACACCTTC.

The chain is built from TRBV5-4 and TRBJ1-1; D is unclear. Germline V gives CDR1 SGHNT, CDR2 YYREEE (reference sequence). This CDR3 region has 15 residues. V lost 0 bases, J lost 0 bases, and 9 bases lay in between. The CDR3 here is CASSLDPDMNTEAFF. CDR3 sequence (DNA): TGTGCCAGCAGCTTGGATCCTGACATGAACACTGAAGCTTTCTTT.